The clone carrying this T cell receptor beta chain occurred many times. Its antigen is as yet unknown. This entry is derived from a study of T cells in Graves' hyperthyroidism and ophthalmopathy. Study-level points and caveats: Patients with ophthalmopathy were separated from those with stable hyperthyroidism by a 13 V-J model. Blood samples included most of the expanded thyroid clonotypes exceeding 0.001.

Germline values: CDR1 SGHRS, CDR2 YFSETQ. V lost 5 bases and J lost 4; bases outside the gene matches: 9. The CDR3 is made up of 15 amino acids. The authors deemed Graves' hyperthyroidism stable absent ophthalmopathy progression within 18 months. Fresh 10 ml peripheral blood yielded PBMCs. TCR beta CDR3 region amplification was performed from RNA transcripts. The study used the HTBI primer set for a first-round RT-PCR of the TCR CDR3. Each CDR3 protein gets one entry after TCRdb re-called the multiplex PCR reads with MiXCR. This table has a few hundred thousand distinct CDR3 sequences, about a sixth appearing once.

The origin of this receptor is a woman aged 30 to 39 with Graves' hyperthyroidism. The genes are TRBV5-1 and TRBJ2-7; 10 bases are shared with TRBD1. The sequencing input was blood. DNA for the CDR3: TGCGCCAGCAGGTATTTCCCGGGACAGGGGTACGAGCAGTACTTC. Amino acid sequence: CASRYFPGQGYEQYF.